The 3 T cell receptor beta chains given below trace back to one sample, sequenced in a study of T cells in localized non-small cell lung cancer. The repertoire was sequenced with immunoSEQ multiplex PCR; TCRdb's copy has only in-frame clones and lacks some. The data hold about 59,000 clones, with around nine tenths observed a single time. The starting material was peripheral blood, obtained before any cancer treatment. The receptors come from a man aged 40-75 years with stage I squamous cell lung carcinoma.

This clone was seen a handful of times. The chain recombines TRBV11-3 with TRBJ2-1; no definite D call. Trimming removed 2 bases from V and 7 bases from J, with 15 bases in between. The CDR3 has 15 residues. Germline values: CDR1 SGHNT, CDR2 YENEEA. The CDR3 spells CASSLSLERRNEQFF. The CDR3 DNA reads TGTGCCAGCAGCTTATCCCTGGAGAGAAGGAATGAGCAGTTCTTC.

The J gene is TRBJ2-5, the V gene TRBV14; D remains ambiguous. Germline assignment: CDR1 SGHDN and CDR2 FVKESK. The CDR3 runs 18 residues. V dropped 0 bases and J dropped 0 bases, with 17 bases sitting between them. Here the CDR3 DNA reads TGTGCCAGCAGCCAAGAGGGCCTCCTCTATCCTTACCAAGAGACCCAGTACTTC. This translates into CASSQEGLLYPYQETQYF.

This chain connects TRBV28 to TRBJ1-2; 7 bases map to TRBD1. The germline V gene encodes CDR1 MDHEN and CDR2 SYDVKM. Trimming cost V 4 bases and J 7 bases; bases outside gene matches: 9. The CDR3 is made up of 14 amino acids. CDR3 nucleotides: TGTGCCAGCAGTTCCGGGACAGCCTTCACTGGCTACACCTTC. This sequence encodes CASSSGTAFTGYTF.